A single sample is the source of the 24 T cell receptor beta chains below, sequenced in a study of identical twins. MiXCR was run by TCRdb on the 5' RACE reads, yielding one entry per CDR3 protein. The table includes 240,000 or so distinct CDR3 sequences, over 9.5% detected once. The sequenced sample was memory T cells sorted from blood. These receptors were taken from a man in his fifties in good health.

This chain uses TRBV20-1 with TRBJ2-4; no clear D gene. V gave up 1 base and J gave up 3 bases, with 7 bases separating them. The CDR3 extends over 13 amino acids. Germline CDR1 reads DFQATT; CDR2 reads SNEGSKA (reference sequence). CDR3 amino acids: CSARVAFKNIQYF. CDR3 bases: TGCAGTGCTAGAGTCGCATTCAAAAACATTCAGTACTTC.

This clonotype has a handful of counts. The chain combines TRBV2 with TRBJ2-1; weak D call: TRBD2 (6 bases). Trimming left V 7 bases short and J 8 bases short, with 15 bases between. The V gene's germline CDR1 is SNHLY and CDR2 FYNNEI. This CDR3 spans 13 amino acids. CDR3 in amino acids: CASTRLGGDEQFF. CDR3 in DNA: TGTGCCAGCACGAGACTAGGCGGCGATGAGCAGTTCTTC.

This clonotype was seen many times. The J gene is TRBJ1-1, the V gene TRBV12-3 or TRBV12-4, with 8 nucleotides matching TRBD1. V shed 6 bases and J 7 bases; nucleotides not matched to a gene: 1. The CDR3 loop spans 11 amino acids. CDR3 protein: CASRGQVEAFF. DNA for the CDR3: TGTGCCAGCAGGGGACAGGTTGAAGCTTTCTTT.

In its sample, this clonotype was seen a few times. The chain recombines TRBV6-1 with TRBJ1-5; D not resolved. The CDR3 sequence is 12 residues long. Germline V gene lookup returns CDR1 MNHNS and CDR2 SASEGT. V was shortened by 3 bases and J by 7 bases, with 7 bases between the two germline ends. This CDR3 is CASSERAQPQHF. The CDR3 coding sequence is TGTGCCAGCAGTGAGAGAGCCCAGCCCCAGCATTTT.

The chain has TRBV7-2 and TRBJ1-2; D gene uncertain. From germline, CDR1 is SGHTA and CDR2 FQGNSA. The CDR3 is 12 residues long. Between the trimmed V and J ends, which lost 1 base and 4 bases, there was a span of 4 bases. The DNA for the CDR3 is TGTGCCAGCAGCTTAGGCGTCTATGGCTACACCTTC. It translates to CASSLGVYGYTF.

This clonotype was detected once. The V gene is TRBV6-2 or TRBV6-3, the J gene TRBJ2-1; D is perhaps TRBD2 (7 bases). CDR3 length: 17 residues. V lost 0 bases, J lost 0 bases, and 12 bases lay in between. Germline values: CDR1 MNHEY, CDR2 SVGEGT. The CDR3 is CASSYSGGLNSYNEQFF. CDR3 nucleotides: TGTGCCAGCAGTTACTCGGGGGGGCTCAACTCCTACAATGAGCAGTTCTTC.

This clonotype was recorded a few times. The rearrangement joins TRBV19 to TRBJ2-2; D is ambiguous. Trimming removed 5 bases at V and 5 bases at J, with 6 bases between. CDR1 LNHDA and CDR2 SQIVND come from the germline V gene (reference sequence). There are 12 residues in the CDR3. The DNA for the CDR3 is TGTGCCAGTAGTCCGTGGACCGGGGAGCTGTTTTTT. It specifies CASSPWTGELFF.

V usage is TRBV7-9 and J usage is TRBJ2-5; 7 nucleotides align to TRBD1. The V segment lost 2 bases and the J segment 1 base; nucleotides outside the gene matches: 4. The CDR3 has 15 amino acids. The germline CDR1 and CDR2 sequences are SEHNR and FQNEAQ (reference sequence). The CDR3 spells CASSLQTGAQETQYF. DNA for the CDR3: TGTGCCAGCAGCTTACAAACAGGGGCCCAAGAGACCCAGTACTTC. Full variable domain (outside the CDR3, taken from reference TRBV7-9 and TRBJ2-5): DTGVSQNPRHKITKRGQNVTFRCDPISEHNRLYWYRQTLGQGPEFLTYFQNEAQLEKSRLLSDRFSAERPKGSFSTLEIQRTEQGDSAMYLCASSLQTGAQETQYFGPGTRLLVL.

This clonotype has ten or more counts. The chain is built from TRBV7-2 and TRBJ1-6; D is uncertain. V was clipped by 4 bases and J by 0 bases, with 10 bases between them. There are 16 residues in the CDR3. Germline lookup yields CDR1 SGHTA and CDR2 FQGNSA. The CDR3 DNA is TGTGCCAGCAGCTACAAGACGAGCTCCTATAATTCACCCCTCCACTTT. This gives the protein CASSYKTSSYNSPLHF.

The rearrangement joins TRBV28 to TRBJ2-7; possibly TRBD2 for D (6 bases). Trimming removed 6 bases from V and 6 bases from J, with 18 bases in between. The CDR3 is made up of 14 amino acids. CDR1 MDHEN and CDR2 SYDVKM come from the germline V gene. The CDR3, as DNA: TGTGCCAGCAGCCCACAGATGGGAGGTCGCGAGCAGTACTTC. It specifies CASSPQMGGREQYF.

This clonotype was found many times. The V gene is TRBV3-1, the J gene TRBJ2-3; D possibly corresponds to TRBD2 (6 bases). From germline, CDR1 is LGHDT and CDR2 YNNKEL (reference sequence). The CDR3 contains 16 residues. The V end was cut by 1 base, the J end by 3 bases, with 14 bases between. In DNA form, the CDR3 reads TGTGCCAGCAGCCAAGGTAGCGGAGAATTTACAGATACGCAGTATTTT. Encoded protein: CASSQGSGEFTDTQYF.

This rearrangement joins TRBV6-1 to TRBJ2-4, with D possibly TRBD2 on 7 matching bases. The ends were cut back, 4 bases at V and 1 base at J, with 17 bases in the middle. The CDR3 is made up of 17 amino acids. Germline CDR1 is MNHNS and CDR2 is SASEGT. CDR3 sequence reads: CASSALTGRGAKNIQYF. The CDR3 DNA reads as TGTGCCAGCAGTGCCTTAACAGGGCGGGGGGCCAAAAACATTCAGTACTTC.

This clonotype showed up many times. The chain links TRBV5-6 to TRBJ2-4; D is perhaps TRBD1 or TRBD2 (6 bases each). Germline loops: CDR1 SGHDT, CDR2 YYEEEE. V was clipped by 2 bases and J by 8 bases, with 14 bases between them. This CDR3 is 14 amino acids long. The CDR3 nucleotides read TGTGCCAGCAGCTTCGGGGGCCGGGTAGACATTCAGTACTTC. Its protein product is CASSFGGRVDIQYF.

This clonotype was observed many times. This chain joins TRBV11-2 and TRBJ2-7; 7 bases are shared with TRBD1. Germline trimming cut 5 bases from V and 2 bases from J; bases unmatched to any gene: 9. This CDR3 is 15 amino acids long. Germline lookup yields CDR1 SGHAT and CDR2 FQNNGV. The DNA of the CDR3 is TGTGCCAGCAGCCCGGACAGGAGTAAAACCTACGAGCAGTACTTC. It yields the protein CASSPDRSKTYEQYF.

The rearrangement links TRBV5-4 to TRBJ1-2; D possibly corresponds to TRBD1 (5 bases). The V and J ends lost 3 bases and 8 bases respectively, with 14 bases between them. Germline V lookup: CDR1 SGHNT, CDR2 YYREEE (reference sequence). The CDR3 runs 13 residues. The CDR3 reads CASSSGEGLGYTF. Written as DNA, the CDR3 is TGTGCCAGCAGCTCGGGGGAAGGACTCGGCTACACCTTC.

CDR3 region: CASSPDSVLTQPQHF. CDR3 nucleotides: TGTGCCAGTAGTCCGGACAGCGTTTTGACTCAGCCCCAGCATTTT. The chain is built from TRBV19 and TRBJ1-5; a weak D match, TRBD1 (6 bases). The CDR3 consists of 15 residues. V gave up 5 bases and J gave up 6 bases, with 17 bases separating them. Germline loops: CDR1 LNHDA, CDR2 SQIVND (reference sequence).

This clonotype has a handful of counts. As DNA, the CDR3 is TGTGCCAGCTCACCAGGGCCGGGGGCGAGGACAGATACGCAGTATTTT. Its translation: CASSPGPGARTDTQYF. V gene TRBV18 combines with J gene TRBJ2-3; D may be TRBD1 or TRBD2 (6 bases each). The ends were cut back, 2 bases at V and 3 bases at J, with 15 bases in the middle. The V gene's germline CDR1 is KGHSH and CDR2 LQKENI. This CDR3 is 16 amino acids long.

There are a few counts of this clonotype. The chain joins TRBV4-1 to TRBJ2-2; either TRBD1 or TRBD2 may fit D (5 bases each). The V and J ends lost 4 bases and 3 bases respectively, with 12 bases between them. The germline V gene encodes CDR1 MGHRA and CDR2 YSYEKL. This CDR3 region has 15 residues. The CDR3 nucleotides are TGCGCCAGCAGCCCACAGGACTTGGACACCGGGGAGCTGTTTTTT. Translated: CASSPQDLDTGELFF.

Only a few counts were recorded for this clonotype. The genes are TRBV2 and TRBJ2-1, with D perhaps matching TRBD1 (5 bases). V dropped 5 bases and J dropped 9 bases, with 8 bases sitting between them. CDR3 length: 11 residues. Looked up from germline, CDR1 is SNHLY and CDR2 is FYNNEI. The CDR3 DNA reads as TGTGCCAGCAGTAATCAGGGTGAGCAGTTCTTC. Protein: CASSNQGEQFF.

This clonotype appeared many times. The V and J genes are TRBV5-1 and TRBJ2-3; tentatively, D is TRBD1 or TRBD2 (5 bases each). The CDR3 is 16 residues long. In germline, CDR1 is SGHRS, CDR2 YFSETQ. V shed 2 bases and J shed 0 bases, with 13 bases lying between them. The CDR3 is CASSLADRGSTDTQYF. In nucleotides, the CDR3 is TGCGCCAGCAGCTTAGCCGACAGAGGGAGCACAGATACGCAGTATTTT. The variable domain in full, completed from reference TRBV5-1 and TRBJ2-3, reads KAGVTQTPRYLIKTRGQQVTLSCSPISGHRSVSWYQQTPGQGLQFLFEYFSETQRNKGNFPGRFSGRQFSNSRSEMNVSTLELGDSALYLCASSLADRGSTDTQYFGPGTRLTVL.

This clonotype appeared many times. V and J are TRBV14 and TRBJ2-7, with a possible D match to TRBD1 (6 bases). The CDR3 runs to 15 residues. The V end lost 5 bases, the J end lost 4 bases, and 18 bases lay between the germline ends. Germline V gene lookup returns CDR1 SGHDN and CDR2 FVKESK. The chain's CDR3 is CASSRSGTLTYEQYF. In DNA form, the CDR3 reads TGTGCCAGCAGCAGATCCGGGACACTTACTTACGAGCAGTACTTC.

This clonotype has a count of ten or more. This rearrangement joins TRBV5-1 to TRBJ2-7; the D is unclear. Trimming cost V 0 bases and J 5 bases, with 12 bases left between them. This CDR3 comprises 14 residues. Germline CDR1 is SGHRS and CDR2 is YFSETQ. This chain's CDR3 is CASSLEQLGNEQYF. The CDR3 DNA is TGCGCCAGCAGCTTGGAACAGTTGGGGAACGAGCAGTACTTC.

This clonotype was picked up a small number of times. The rearrangement joins TRBV3-1 to TRBJ2-5; 7 bases map to TRBD2. Germline-derived CDR1 and CDR2 are LGHDT and YNNKEL (reference sequence). The length of the CDR3 is 15 residues. V lost 2 bases and J lost 2; bases outside the gene matches: 5. The DNA for the CDR3 is TGTGCCAGCAGCCAAAACCCGGGGGGTCAAGAGACCCAGTACTTC. As protein: CASSQNPGGQETQYF.

This clonotype was seen ten or more times. The chain combines TRBV12-3 or TRBV12-4 with TRBJ1-5; a weak D match, TRBD1 (6 bases). The CDR3 contains 14 residues. Trimming shortened V by 6 bases and J by 0 bases, and 9 bases separated the two germline ends. The CDR3 nucleotides are TGTGCCAGCAGGGACAGTTATAGCAATCAGCCCCAGCATTTT. As protein: CASRDSYSNQPQHF.